The 26 T cell receptor beta chains below come from one sample, sequenced in a study of blood T cell repertoires in COVID-19 (dated by TCRdb to about 2020). Receptor amplification or capture employed the immunoSEQ multiplex PCR assay. Not all clones reach the TCRdb copy of this immuneACCESS table, which keeps in-frame sequences only. Checked studies attribute under half of the gap to unresolved V genes and leave the rest unexplained. The table for this sample lists about 110,000 clones; about 79% of them were counted only once. The ten largest clones capture roughly 7.9% of the sample. The sequencing input was peripheral blood. The source of these receptors is an elderly woman with active or convalescent COVID-19.

The gene calls are TRBV5-6 and TRBJ1-2; D is unclear. V dropped 1 base and J dropped 8 bases, with 9 bases sitting between them. CDR1 is SGHDT and CDR2 is YYEEEE in the germline V gene. The CDR3 runs to 12 residues. The CDR3 nucleotides are TGTGCCAGCAGCTTGATTCTCGGGGGCTACACCTTC. Its protein product is CASSLILGGYTF. The full variable domain, in which reference TRBV5-6 and TRBJ1-2 provide the parts outside the CDR3, is DAGVTQSPTHLIKTRGQQVTLRCSPKSGHDTVSWYQQALGQGPQFIFQYYEEEERQRGNFPDRFSGHQFPNYSSELNVNALLLGDSALYLCASSLILGGYTFGSGTRLTVV.

The CDR3 loop is CASSMTSGRGYEQYF. The CDR3 DNA is TGCGCCAGCAGCATGACTAGCGGGAGGGGTTACGAGCAGTACTTC. This chain links TRBV5-1 with TRBJ2-7; 14 nucleotides agree with TRBD2. Trimming removed 4 bases from V and 4 bases from J; junction bases left unmatched: 4. CDR3 size: 15 residues. Looked up from germline, CDR1 is SGHRS and CDR2 is YFSETQ.

The V call is TRBV18, the J call TRBJ1-5, with unresolved D. The germline V and J ends were trimmed by 0 bases and 4 bases, with 10 bases remaining between them. The CDR3 is 15 amino acids. CDR1 is KGHSH and CDR2 is LQKENI in the germline V gene. The CDR3 reads CASSPPGAPNQPQHF. The CDR3 DNA sequence: TGTGCCAGCTCACCACCGGGAGCACCAAATCAGCCCCAGCATTTT.

The chain carries TRBV7-9 and TRBJ1-2, with D maybe TRBD1 (5 bases). The CDR3 is 16 residues long. Germline V gene data show CDR1 as SEHNR and CDR2 as FQNEAQ (reference sequence). V was shortened by 1 base and J by 8 bases, with 20 bases between the two germline ends. CDR3 in amino acids: CASSLGVQGTIGGYTF. The CDR3 DNA reads TGTGCCAGCAGCTTAGGGGTGCAGGGTACCATTGGGGGCTACACCTTC.

CDR3 DNA: TGTGCCAGCAGCTTGGCGGGGGGGTCTAATGAAAAACTGTTTTTT. Translation gives CASSLAGGSNEKLFF. This chain uses TRBV5-4 with TRBJ1-4; D perhaps matches TRBD1 (5 bases). The V end lost 0 bases, the J end lost 3 bases, and 9 bases lay between the germline ends. CDR1 is SGHNT, CDR2 YYREEE, per germline (reference sequence). This CDR3 is 15 amino acids long.

The chain recombines TRBV18 with TRBJ1-4; D is ambiguous. Trimming removed 3 bases from V and 5 bases from J, with 10 bases in between. Germline CDR1 reads KGHSH; CDR2 reads LQKENI. The CDR3 is 14 amino acids. CDR3 DNA sequence: TGTGCCAGCTCACCGCTTTTTGCGAATGAAAAACTGTTTTTT. This gives the protein CASSPLFANEKLFF.

V and J are TRBV5-1 and TRBJ2-5, with no clear D. The CDR3 spans 15 residues. The V end lost 2 bases, the J end lost 5 bases, and 16 bases lay between the germline ends. The germline CDR1 and CDR2 sequences are SGHRS and YFSETQ. This CDR3 is CASSFSGRIVETQYF. For the CDR3, the DNA is TGCGCCAGCAGCTTTTCCGGCAGGATCGTGGAGACCCAGTACTTC.

This clone was counted a single time. The chain carries TRBV28 and TRBJ1-5; TRBD1 aligns across 7 bases. The CDR3 extends over 14 amino acids. J gave up 7 bases and V 2 bases, and 5 bases lay outside the gene matches. Per the germline V gene, CDR1 is MDHEN and CDR2 is SYDVKM. Here the CDR3 reads CASSLTGERQPQHF. DNA of the CDR3: TGTGCCAGCAGTTTAACAGGGGAGCGGCAGCCCCAGCATTTT.

This chain links TRBV7-8 with TRBJ2-2; D unclear. CDR3 length: 12 amino acids. From germline, CDR1 is SGHVS and CDR2 FQNEAQ. The V end was cut by 4 bases, the J end by 6 bases, with 6 bases between. CDR3 nucleotides: TGTGCCAGCAGCTACAGATCCGGGGAGCTGTTTTTT. Residues: CASSYRSGELFF.

The chain recombines TRBV10-3 with TRBJ2-5; 9 bases match TRBD2. Germline CDR1 is ENHRY and CDR2 is SYGVKD. This CDR3 region has 13 residues. With V trimmed by 11 bases and J by 5 bases, 9 bases remained unmatched. The CDR3 DNA sequence: TGTGCCGTGAAGCGGGAGGCCGGGGAGACCCAGTACTTC. Translation: CAVKREAGETQYF.

V usage is TRBV28 and J usage is TRBJ2-2, with TRBD1 matching over 8 bases. The CDR3 is 15 residues long. V was pared by 6 bases and J by 6 bases, with 9 bases of the junction left unmatched. Germline CDR1 MDHEN, CDR2 SYDVKM. The CDR3 DNA is TGTGCCAGCAGCTTCATGGACAGGGAGGCCGGGGAGCTGTTTTTT. Translation gives CASSFMDREAGELFF.

This clone was seen more than once but under ten times. The J gene is TRBJ2-2, the V gene TRBV10-3, with TRBD2 matching over 8 bases. CDR1 ENHRY and CDR2 SYGVKD come from the germline V gene. With V trimmed by 0 bases and J by 4 bases, 4 bases remained unmatched. This CDR3 region has 16 residues. The DNA of the CDR3 is TGTGCCATCAGTGAGTCCGGGGGGGCCTCCACCGGGGAGCTGTTTTTT. Its translation: CAISESGGASTGELFF.

The chain carries TRBV15 and TRBJ2-3; 10 nucleotides match TRBD2. Germline values: CDR1 LNHNV, CDR2 YYDKDF (reference sequence). V dropped 7 bases and J dropped 0; count of bases not matched to a gene: 7. This CDR3 is 16 amino acids long. Here the CDR3 reads CATTQGGLASTDTQYF. CDR3 coding DNA: TGTGCCACCACGCAGGGGGGACTAGCGAGCACAGATACGCAGTATTTT.

This sequence joins TRBV28 and TRBJ1-5; 10 bases line up with TRBD1. CDR3 length: 15 amino acids. Germline CDR1 reads MDHEN; CDR2 reads SYDVKM. Trimming cost V 6 bases and J 6 bases; bases outside gene matches: 8. This chain's CDR3 is CASRRQGAMSQPQHF. The CDR3 DNA follows: TGTGCCAGCAGACGACAGGGGGCGATGAGTCAGCCCCAGCATTTT.

V is TRBV4-2 and J is TRBJ2-3, with a tentative D call TRBD1 (6 bases). This CDR3 has 17 amino acids. Germline CDR1 LGHNA, CDR2 YNFKEQ. V was clipped by 1 base and J by 2 bases, with 16 bases between them. In DNA form, the CDR3 reads TGTGCCAGCAGCCAAGGGGAAGTGGGGACATACACAGATACGCAGTATTTT. Translation: CASSQGEVGTYTDTQYF.

This rearrangement joins TRBV7-9 to TRBJ2-1; perhaps TRBD2 as D (6 bases). This CDR3 has 13 amino acids. Germline assignment: CDR1 SEHNR and CDR2 FQNEAQ (reference sequence). V dropped 5 bases and J dropped 12 bases, with 17 bases sitting between them. CDR3 in amino acids: CASSPEGRRGQFF. DNA of the CDR3: TGTGCCAGCAGCCCGGAGGGACGACGTGGGCAGTTCTTC.

The genes are TRBV9 and TRBJ2-1; a weak D match, TRBD1 (5 bases). The germline V gene has CDR1 SGDLS and CDR2 YYNGEE. The V and J ends lost 3 bases and 9 bases respectively, with 22 bases between them. The CDR3 is 16 amino acids. CDR3 bases: TGTGCCAGCAGCGAGGAGAATAGGGCAGGGAAGGTTGAGCAGTTCTTC. Protein: CASSEENRAGKVEQFF.

The chain recombines TRBV6-5 with TRBJ1-4, with D possibly TRBD1 on 5 matching bases. There are 15 residues in the CDR3. Trimming took off 6 bases at V and 7 bases at J, with 18 bases between the two ends. Germline values: CDR1 MNHEY, CDR2 SVGAGI. CDR3 sequence: CASRDDRKSFEKLFF. For the CDR3, the DNA is TGTGCCAGCAGGGACGACAGAAAAAGTTTTGAAAAACTGTTTTTT.

This sequence joins TRBV10-3 and TRBJ1-2, with 7 bases that match TRBD1. Germline values: CDR1 ENHRY, CDR2 SYGVKD. Trimming at V came to 6 bases and at J to 3 bases, leaving 16 bases not matched to a gene. The CDR3 covers 17 residues. The DNA for the CDR3 is TGTGCCATCAGCGAAGGACAGGTCTCCCAATCCTACTATGGCTACACCTTC. Residues: CAISEGQVSQSYYGYTF.

Only one count was recorded for this clone. The rearrangement links TRBV5-1 to TRBJ2-2; 9 positions agree with TRBD2. The junction had 8 bases not matched to a gene; V was cut back by 0 bases and J by 5 bases. This CDR3 is built from 17 residues. Germline values: CDR1 SGHRS, CDR2 YFSETQ. The CDR3 nucleotides are TGCGCCAGCAGCTTGGCCGGTGGTAGCGGGAGAACCGGGGAGCTGTTTTTT. Protein: CASSLAGGSGRTGELFF.

The chain recombines TRBV4-1 with TRBJ2-1; the D gene is possibly TRBD1 (5 bases). The germline CDR1 and CDR2 sequences are MGHRA and YSYEKL. This CDR3 spans 17 amino acids. V lost 2 bases and J 5 bases, leaving 19 bases between the germline ends. This CDR3 is CASSQRRRGPVDNEQFF. The CDR3, as DNA: TGCGCCAGCAGCCAAAGAAGAAGGGGCCCCGTGGACAATGAGCAGTTCTTC.

The chain employs TRBV10-3 and TRBJ2-7; possibly TRBD2 for D (5 bases). Trimming left V 10 bases short and J 0 bases short, with 16 bases between. The CDR3 is 14 amino acids. Looked up from germline, CDR1 is ENHRY and CDR2 is SYGVKD. As DNA, the CDR3 is TGTGCCACCGGAACGAGGGCGAACTCCTACGAGCAGTACTTC. This gives the protein CATGTRANSYEQYF.

Worth noting for this clone: Other DNA sequences in this specimen translate into the identical CDR3. The chain is built from TRBV5-1 and TRBJ1-4; 8 positions match TRBD1. In germline, CDR1 is SGHRS, CDR2 YFSETQ. V was clipped by 4 bases and J by 5 bases; unmatched bases: 4. This CDR3 has 14 amino acids. The CDR3 DNA is TGCGCCAGCAGCCTCGGGACAGGCAATGAAAAACTGTTTTTT. Protein sequence: CASSLGTGNEKLFF.

This rearrangement joins TRBV7-2 to TRBJ1-5; 12 nucleotides line up with TRBD1. The V segment lost 0 bases and the J segment 7 bases; nucleotides outside the gene matches: 10. The CDR3 totals 18 residues. Germline assignment: CDR1 SGHTA and CDR2 FQGNSA. The CDR3 loop reads CASSLAGVGQGARQPQHF. The CDR3 DNA sequence: TGTGCCAGCAGCTTAGCTGGTGTGGGACAGGGGGCGAGGCAGCCCCAGCATTTT.

The CDR3 sequence: CAWRGGQGDSGNTIYF. DNA of the CDR3: TGTGCCTGGAGGGGGGGACAGGGGGATTCTGGAAACACCATATATTTT. This chain connects TRBV30 to TRBJ1-3, with 11 bases lining up with TRBD1. There are 16 residues in the CDR3. Germline V gene lookup returns CDR1 GTSNPN and CDR2 SVGIG (reference sequence). Trimming took 3 bases from V and 1 from J; bases not matched to a gene: 5.

The rearrangement links TRBV2 to TRBJ2-1, with TRBD2 identical over 11 bases. CDR1 and CDR2 from the germline V gene are SNHLY and FYNNEI. V was pared by 5 bases and J by 10 bases, with 13 bases of the junction left unmatched. The CDR3 loop spans 16 amino acids. In DNA form, the CDR3 reads TGTGCCAGCAGTAGGTACCCGGGACTAGCGGATCCCGAGCAGTTCTTC. Translating gives CASSRYPGLADPEQFF. Full variable domain (missing parts from reference TRBV2 and TRBJ2-1): EPEVTQTPSHQVTQMGQEVILRCVPISNHLYFYWYRQILGQKVEFLVSFYNNEISEKSEIFDDQFSVERPDGSNFTLKIRSTKLEDSAMYFCASSRYPGLADPEQFFGPGTRLTVL.